This T cell receptor (beta chain) was identified during a study of a mutant IDH1 vaccine in newly diagnosed glioma. On the study more broadly: Earlier therapy was either radiotherapy, temozolomide, or both, and most got both.

Here immunoSEQ multiplex PCR was the method, and the copy in TCRdb shows in-frame clones only, minus some. This table has about 56,000 clones, approximately 87% appearing once. Indicated time point: week 35, safety follow-up. Doses comprised 300 ug of mutant IDH1 20-mer peptide each, plus topical imiquimod. During weeks 1, 3, 5, 7, 11, 15, 19 and 23, patients received eight vaccinations. A note on this clone: Its antigen is unidentified.

V was clipped by 2 bases and J by 5 bases; unmatched bases: 3. Germline V gene data show CDR1 as SGDLS and CDR2 as YYNGEE. The CDR3 contains 13 residues. The sequence derives from a man aged 35 to 55 with glioma. The sequenced sample was PBMCs, obtained from a glioma patient whose treatment included an IDH1 peptide vaccine. The rearrangement uses TRBV9 and TRBJ2-5; 7 bases are shared with TRBD1. CDR3 loop: CASSVLQGETQYF. The CDR3 bases are TGTGCCAGCAGCGTTCTACAGGGGGAGACCCAGTACTTC.